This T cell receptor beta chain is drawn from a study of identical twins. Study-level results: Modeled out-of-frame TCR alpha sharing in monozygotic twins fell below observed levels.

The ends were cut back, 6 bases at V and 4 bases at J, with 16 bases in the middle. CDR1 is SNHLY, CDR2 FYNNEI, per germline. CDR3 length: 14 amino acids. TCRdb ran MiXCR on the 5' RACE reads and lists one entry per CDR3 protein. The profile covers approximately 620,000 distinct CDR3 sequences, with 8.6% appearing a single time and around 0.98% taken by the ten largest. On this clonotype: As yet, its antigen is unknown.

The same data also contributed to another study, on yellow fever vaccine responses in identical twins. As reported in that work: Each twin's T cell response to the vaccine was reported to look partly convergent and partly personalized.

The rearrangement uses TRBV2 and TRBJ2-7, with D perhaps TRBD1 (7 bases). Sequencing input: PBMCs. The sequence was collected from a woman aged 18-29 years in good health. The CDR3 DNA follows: TGTGCCAGCAGATCCGCAGGGGGGATGTACGAGCAGTACTTC. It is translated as CASRSAGGMYEQYF.